The table lists the clone carrying this T cell receptor beta chain with a count of one. The antigen remains undetermined. This sample is part of a study of Ad26.COV2.S vaccination and SARS-CoV-2 variants. Background on the study: The donor was enrolled in the Ad26.COV2.S arm of the COV1001 trial.

CDR1 and CDR2 from the germline V gene are SGHNT and YYREEE (reference sequence). V trimming: 4 bases; J trimming: 5 bases; junction bases outside the gene matches: 11. This CDR3 spans 15 amino acids. The sample's treatment: 19 received Ad26.COV2.S at low or high dose, single or two shots; 5 received placebo; per-sample allocation not given. Material that was analyzed had been drawn on day 63 after the first vaccine or placebo injection. Study results and caveats: Spike-specific TCR breadth was greater after Ad26.COV2.S than placebo.

Repertoires were generated with immunoSEQ multiplex PCR, while TCRdb's copy carries only in-frame clones and drops some. This table has 450,000 to 550,000 clones, 80% to 90% appearing once. Sequencing was performed on peripheral blood, taken in a trial of Ad26.COV2.S vaccine versus placebo. The receptor's source is a person aged 18-65 years who received the Ad26.COV2.S COVID-19 vaccine or a placebo. The chain couples TRBV5-4 to TRBJ2-5, with 7 bases lining up with TRBD2. CDR3 region: CASSLQQAGRETQYF. Here the CDR3 DNA reads TGTGCCAGCAGCCTCCAGCAAGCGGGGCGGGAGACCCAGTACTTC.